The clone carrying this TCR beta chain has only one observation. The data were obtained in a study of blood T cell repertoires in COVID-19. Germline CDR1 SGHNT, CDR2 YYREEE (reference sequence). This CDR3 is 16 amino acids long. After removal of 0 bases from V and 4 bases from J, the junction contained 9 bases not matched to a gene. In assigning cohorts, the study relied on participant-reported clinical history. Cohort 3 donors counted as recovered after two negative PCRs, clearance, or resolved symptoms. Authors' methods: Reference gene primers were amplified, and this amplification served to estimate nucleated cell counts. Assay used: immunoSEQ multiplex PCR; TCRdb lists only in-frame clones, some missing. Clonal size and the V and J genes are those of that table, whereas D and trimming came from the DNA. Counted here are about 330,000 clones, about 87% occurring once; the ten biggest clones make up over 4%.

The receptor's source is a woman in her twenties or thirties who had recovered from COVID-19. The gene calls are TRBV5-4 and TRBJ1-2; 7 nucleotides align to TRBD1. The sample consisted of PBMCs or T cells enriched from blood (not recorded which). CDR3 sequence reads: CASSLVAGDSSYGYTF. In nucleotides, the CDR3 is TGTGCCAGCAGCTTGGTAGCTGGGGACAGCAGCTATGGCTACACCTTC.